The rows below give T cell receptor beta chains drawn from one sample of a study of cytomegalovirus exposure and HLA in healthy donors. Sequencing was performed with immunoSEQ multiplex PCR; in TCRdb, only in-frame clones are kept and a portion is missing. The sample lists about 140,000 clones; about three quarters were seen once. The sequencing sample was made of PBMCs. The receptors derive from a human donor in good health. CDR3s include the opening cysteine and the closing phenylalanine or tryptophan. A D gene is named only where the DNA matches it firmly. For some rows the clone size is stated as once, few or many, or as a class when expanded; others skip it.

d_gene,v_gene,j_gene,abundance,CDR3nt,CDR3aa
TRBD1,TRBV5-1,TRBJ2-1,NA,TGCGCCAGCAGCTTGGATAAGGGGGCAAGCGGATCCTACAATGAGCAGTTCTTC,CASSLDKGASGSYNEQFF
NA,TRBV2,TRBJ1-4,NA,TGTGCCAGCAGGGGAGGGCTTAATGAAAAACTGTTTTTT,CASRGGLNEKLFF
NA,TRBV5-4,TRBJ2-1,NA,TGTGCCAGCAGTACGGGGACTTCCAATGAGCAGTTCTTC,CASSTGTSNEQFF
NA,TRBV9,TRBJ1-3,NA,TGTGCCAGCAGCGAGGACAGTTCTGGAAACACCATATATTTT,CASSEDSSGNTIYF
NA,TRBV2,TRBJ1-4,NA,TGTGCCAGCAGTGACGGTGAAAATGAAAAACTGTTTTTT,CASSDGENEKLFF
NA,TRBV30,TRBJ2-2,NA,TGTGCCTGGAGTGATCTGGCTGCGAACACCGGGGAGCTGTTTTTT,CAWSDLAANTGELFF
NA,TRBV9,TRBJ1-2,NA,TGTGCCAGCAGCGTCCCCCGTGCGGGGCCGTTTCGCTACACCTTC,CASSVPRAGPFRYTF
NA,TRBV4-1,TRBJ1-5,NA,TGCGCCAGCAGCCAAGACAGGGTAAGGCAGCCCCAGCATTTT,CASSQDRVRQPQHF
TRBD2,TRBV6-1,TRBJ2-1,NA,TGTGCCAGCGGTAGCGGGAGGGCGGGTGAGCAGTTCTTC,CASGSGRAGEQFF
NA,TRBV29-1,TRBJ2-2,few,TGCAGCGTTCGGTTCGGCGGGGAGCTGTTTTTT,CSVRFGGELFF
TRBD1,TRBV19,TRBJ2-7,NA,TGTGCCAGCATGCCGGGACAGGGACCCTACGAGCAGTACTTC,CASMPGQGPYEQYF
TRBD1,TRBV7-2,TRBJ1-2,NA,TGTGCCAGCAGCCCTGGGACAGGGCCAAGCTACACCTTC,CASSPGTGPSYTF
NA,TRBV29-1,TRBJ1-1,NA,TGCAGCGTTCGTTCAGCGGCCAGTGAAGCTTTCTTT,CSVRSAASEAFF
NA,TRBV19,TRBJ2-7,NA,TGTGCCAGTAGTATATCAGGTTCCTACGAGCAGTACTTC,CASSISGSYEQYF
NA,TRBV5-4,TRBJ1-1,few,TGTGCCAGCCCGGGGATGGAGAAGGACACTGAAGCTTTCTTT,CASPGMEKDTEAFF
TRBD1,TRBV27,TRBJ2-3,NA,TGTGCCAGCAGTCCGGGACAGGGGGTACATACGCAGTATTTT,CASSPGQGVHTQYF
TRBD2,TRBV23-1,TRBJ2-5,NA,TGCGCCACGGCGGGACTAGCGGGAGAAGAGACCCAGTACTTC,CATAGLAGEETQYF
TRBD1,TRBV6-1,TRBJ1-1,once,TGTGCCAGCAATAACAGGGGGCCTTTGAACACTGAAGCTTTCTTT,CASNNRGPLNTEAFF
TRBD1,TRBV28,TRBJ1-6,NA,TGTGCCAGCAGTTTCGGTGGGACAGGGCGAAATTCACCCCTCCACTTT,CASSFGGTGRNSPLHF
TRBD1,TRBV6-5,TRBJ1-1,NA,TGTGCCAGCAGTGACAGGGGGGGCACTGAAGCTTTCTTT,CASSDRGGTEAFF
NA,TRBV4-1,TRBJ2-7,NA,TGCGCCAGCAGCCAAGTGGGCCTCTCCTACGAGCAGTACTTC,CASSQVGLSYEQYF
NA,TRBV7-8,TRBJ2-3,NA,TGTGCCAGCAGCTCTGCAAGGGGGTTCACAGATACGCAGTATTTT,CASSSARGFTDTQYF
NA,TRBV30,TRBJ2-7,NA,TGTGCCTGGGCGGGGAATAAGGCACACGAGCAGTACTTC,CAWAGNKAHEQYF
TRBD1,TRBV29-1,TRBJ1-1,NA,TGCAGCGTTGTAGGCAGGGGGGTCACTGAAGCTTTCTTT,CSVVGRGVTEAFF
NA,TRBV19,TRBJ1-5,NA,TGTGCCAGTACGGGGGGCGGGGGAAGCGAGTTCTATCAGCCCCAGCATTTT,CASTGGGGSEFYQPQHF
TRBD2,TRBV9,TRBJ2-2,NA,TGTGCCAGCAGCGTAGTGTGGCGGGGGGGTTCTAATACCGGGGAGCTGTTTTTT,CASSVVWRGGSNTGELFF
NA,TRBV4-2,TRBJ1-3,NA,TGTGCCAGCAGCCAAGACCCCGGGACTACTGGAAACACCATATATTTT,CASSQDPGTTGNTIYF
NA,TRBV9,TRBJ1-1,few,TGTGCCAGCAGCGTGAGTCAGGAGAACACTGAAGCTTTCTTT,CASSVSQENTEAFF
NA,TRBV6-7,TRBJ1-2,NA,TGTGCCAGCACTATCACAGGGAATGGCTACACCTTC,CASTITGNGYTF
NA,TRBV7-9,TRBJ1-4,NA,TGTGCCAGCAGCTTAGCTACAGGGTCAGGGGAAAAACTGTTTTTT,CASSLATGSGEKLFF
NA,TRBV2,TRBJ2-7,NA,TGTGCCAGCAGGTTTAATTCCTACGAGCAGTACTTC,CASRFNSYEQYF
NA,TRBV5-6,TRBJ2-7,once,TGTGCCAGCAGCGGAAGCGGTCTAAGCTCCTACGAGCAGTACTTC,CASSGSGLSSYEQYF
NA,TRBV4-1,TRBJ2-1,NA,TGCGCCAGCAGCCAACCGAGCAGGGGAGCTTTCTACAATGAGCAGTTCTTC,CASSQPSRGAFYNEQFF
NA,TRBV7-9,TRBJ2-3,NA,TGTGCCAGCAGCCGAGGAGATACAGATACGCAGTATTTT,CASSRGDTDTQYF
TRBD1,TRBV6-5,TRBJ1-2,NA,TGTGCCAGCAGTGAATACGGGACAGGCTATGGCTACACCTTC,CASSEYGTGYGYTF
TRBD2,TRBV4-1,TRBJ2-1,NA,TGCGCCAGCAGCCACCAGCGGGGGGAGAATGAGCAGTTCTTC,CASSHQRGENEQFF
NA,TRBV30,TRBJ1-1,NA,TGTGCCTGGAGTGTACTGGTGAACACTGAAGCTTTCTTT,CAWSVLVNTEAFF
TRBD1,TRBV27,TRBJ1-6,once,TGTGCCAGCAGTTTTGGACAGGGGGGTTCACCCCTCCACTTT,CASSFGQGGSPLHF
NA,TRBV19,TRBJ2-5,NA,TGTGCCAGTAGTGTACAGGACGGGGAGACCCAGTACTTC,CASSVQDGETQYF
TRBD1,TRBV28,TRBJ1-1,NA,TGTGCCAGCACAACTGGTGGGACAGTGAACACTGAAGCTTTCTTT,CASTTGGTVNTEAFF
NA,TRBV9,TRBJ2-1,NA,TGTGCCAGCAACGAACAGGGAACCTACAATGAGCAGTTCTTC,CASNEQGTYNEQFF
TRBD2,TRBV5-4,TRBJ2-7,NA,TGTGCCAGCAGCTTGATGGGCGGGAGGGCCCCCTACGAGCAGTACTTC,CASSLMGGRAPYEQYF
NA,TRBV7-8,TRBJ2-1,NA,TGTGCCAGCAGCTTATTAACTTCCTCCTACAATGAGCAGTTCTTC,CASSLLTSSYNEQFF
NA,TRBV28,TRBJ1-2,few,TGTGCCAGCAGTTTAGGCAGGGCCCTTGGCTACACCTTC,CASSLGRALGYTF
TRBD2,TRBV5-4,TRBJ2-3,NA,TGTGCCAGCAGCCCAAGTAGCGGGGGATACACAGATACGCAGTATTTT,CASSPSSGGYTDTQYF
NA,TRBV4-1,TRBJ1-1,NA,TGCGCCAGCAGCCAAGATCGGAGGAACACTGAAGCTTTCTTT,CASSQDRRNTEAFF
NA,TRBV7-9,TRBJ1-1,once,TGTGCCAGCACCGAGTGGGGTGTGGGGGCGGACACTGAAGCTTTCTTT,CASTEWGVGADTEAFF
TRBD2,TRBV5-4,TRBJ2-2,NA,TGTGCCAGCAGCTTGGGACTAGCGGGAGTCACCGGGGAGCTGTTTTTT,CASSLGLAGVTGELFF
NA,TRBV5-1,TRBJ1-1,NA,TGCGCCAGCAGCTTGGATGGCAGGGCGACTGAAGCTTTCTTT,CASSLDGRATEAFF
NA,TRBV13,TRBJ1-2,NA,TGTGCCAGCAGCTTGGGTAGCGGGGGTTACTATGGCTACACCTTC,CASSLGSGGYYGYTF
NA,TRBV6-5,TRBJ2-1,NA,TGTGCCAGCAGCTCCACTCTAGTCCCCAATGAGCAGTTCTTC,CASSSTLVPNEQFF
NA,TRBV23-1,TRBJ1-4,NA,TGCGCCAGCAGTCAACGCCCTCTCGGGGGGCATAACAATGAAAAACTGTTTTTT,CASSQRPLGGHNNEKLFF
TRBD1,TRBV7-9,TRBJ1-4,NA,TGTGCCAGCAGCGACAGGGGGCCCCCTCCCGAAAAACTGTTTTTT,CASSDRGPPPEKLFF